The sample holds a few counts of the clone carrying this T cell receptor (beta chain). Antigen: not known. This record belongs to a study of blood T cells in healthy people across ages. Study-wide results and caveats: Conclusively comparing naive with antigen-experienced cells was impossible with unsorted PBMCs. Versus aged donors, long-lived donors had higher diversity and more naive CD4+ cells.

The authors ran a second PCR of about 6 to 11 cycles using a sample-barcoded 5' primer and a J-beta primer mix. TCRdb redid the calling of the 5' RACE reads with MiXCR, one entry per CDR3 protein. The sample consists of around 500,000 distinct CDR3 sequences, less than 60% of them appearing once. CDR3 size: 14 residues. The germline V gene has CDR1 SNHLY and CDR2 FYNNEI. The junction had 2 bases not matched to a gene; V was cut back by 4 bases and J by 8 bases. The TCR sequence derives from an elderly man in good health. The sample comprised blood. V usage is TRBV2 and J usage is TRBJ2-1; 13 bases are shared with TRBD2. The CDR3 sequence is CASSGTSGRDEQFF. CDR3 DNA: TGTGCCAGCAGTGGGACTAGCGGGAGAGATGAGCAGTTCTTC.